The present TCR beta chain was sequenced within a study of blood T cells in healthy people across ages. About 9.9 milliliters of peripheral blood were drawn from each donor. Per sample, no less than 6 micrograms of total RNA were extracted. The CDR3 is made up of 15 amino acids. Trimming shortened V by 8 bases and J by 2 bases, and 19 bases separated the two germline ends. Germline lookup yields CDR1 MDHEN and CDR2 SYDVKM. This clonotype turned up a few times. As yet, its antigen is unknown. General study findings and limits: Both naive CD4+ cell counts and diversity were greater in long-lived donors than in aged donors.

Together with a sample-barcoded 5' primer, a J-beta primer mix was included in a second PCR lasting about 6 to 11 cycles. Each of the samples gave a minimum of 2.5 million paired-end reads that contained CDR3. TCRdb independently ran MiXCR on the 5' RACE reads; one entry per CDR3 protein. Of about 770,000 distinct CDR3 sequences listed, roughly 44% are singletons. V gene TRBV28 combines with J gene TRBJ2-7; D might be TRBD1 or TRBD2, each matching 5 bases. The source is a man in his 60s in good health. The source material was blood. The CDR3 DNA sequence: TGTGCCAGCCGCGGCCGGGACCGAAAAACCTACGAGCAGTACTTC. It translates to CASRGRDRKTYEQYF.